The source of this TCR beta chain is a study of blood T cell repertoires in COVID-19. Overall study context: The study drew acute and convalescent COVID-19 samples from the United States, Italy and Spain. PBMCs, B-cell-depleted T cells, or T cells provided the cDNA or gDNA that made up the material.

The CDR3 consists of 16 residues. After removal of 0 bases from V and 5 bases from J, the junction contained 10 bases not matched to a gene. The germline gives CDR1 KGHSH, CDR2 LQKENI. The assay was immunoSEQ multiplex PCR, and TCRdb's table has in-frame clones only and misses some. This sample has about 210,000 clones, with approximately 80% found just once. The material sequenced was peripheral blood. V is TRBV18 and J is TRBJ2-7; 7 bases are shared with TRBD2. The sequence derives from a man aged 50 to 59 with active or convalescent COVID-19. In nucleotides, the CDR3 is TGTGCCAGCTCACCACCTGGGGGGGAATGGTCTCACGAGCAGTACTTC. Residues: CASSPPGGEWSHEQYF.